Listed below are T cell receptor beta chains from one sample, sequenced in a study of CD8 T cells in ankylosing spondylitis. TCRdb used MiXCR to reprocess the 5' RACE reads, holding one entry per CDR3 protein. The profile shows fewer than 650,000 distinct CDR3 sequences, roughly 12% of them singletons. Sequenced input: blood, either unsorted or a sorted T cell fraction (not recorded which). The receptors derive from a male donor with ankylosing spondylitis. Both conserved end residues are trimmed from each CDR3. Expanded clones get a size class; other rows say once, few or many, or leave the size out.

clone size: few
V gene: TRBV7-9
J gene: TRBJ1-1
CDR3 protein: ASTAAGGATEAF

clone size: many
V gene: TRBV7-2
J gene: TRBJ1-1
CDR3 protein: ASSLRTDTEAF

clone size: many
V gene: TRBV11-2
J gene: TRBJ2-7
CDR3 protein: ASSSDSVNEQY

clone size: -
V gene: TRBV4-2
J gene: TRBJ2-3
CDR3 protein: ASSQDMGDADTQY

clone size: few
V gene: TRBV3-1
J gene: TRBJ1-6
CDR3 protein: ASSLINGADSPLH

clone size: few
V gene: TRBV5-1
J gene: TRBJ2-3
CDR3 protein: ASSRLASASTDTQY

clone size: -
V gene: TRBV7-9
J gene: TRBJ2-3
CDR3 protein: ASSGRDYTDTQY

clone size: -
V gene: TRBV5-1
J gene: TRBJ2-1
CDR3 protein: ASSAGTYNEQF

clone size: few
V gene: TRBV5-6
J gene: TRBJ2-1
CDR3 protein: ASSLYGTGDEQF

clone size: many
V gene: TRBV7-6
J gene: TRBJ1-1
CDR3 protein: ASSSGQGVNTEAF

clone size: -
V gene: TRBV20-1
J gene: TRBJ1-6
CDR3 protein: SASVGAGSPLH

clone size: few
V gene: TRBV14
J gene: TRBJ1-1
CDR3 protein: ASSRQTGAYTEAF

clone size: few
V gene: TRBV11-1
J gene: TRBJ2-1
CDR3 protein: ASSPRSREGRGYNEQF

clone size: -
V gene: TRBV9
J gene: TRBJ1-2
CDR3 protein: ASSRPPGTEGYT

clone size: -
V gene: TRBV20-1
J gene: TRBJ2-3
CDR3 protein: SARDSGSWPTDTQY

clone size: -
V gene: TRBV5-1
J gene: TRBJ2-1
CDR3 protein: ASSLLAGVGDEQF

clone size: many
V gene: TRBV11-2
J gene: TRBJ2-2
CDR3 protein: ASSLDVLSTGELF

clone size: many
V gene: TRBV3-1
J gene: TRBJ1-3
CDR3 protein: ASSPDGGSGNTIY

clone size: few
V gene: TRBV6-1
J gene: TRBJ2-7
CDR3 protein: ASSARLSGSYEQY

clone size: -
V gene: TRBV28
J gene: TRBJ2-1
CDR3 protein: ASSWGLAGAKDEQF

clone size: -
V gene: TRBV12-5
J gene: TRBJ1-1
CDR3 protein: ASGLTDRKTEAF

clone size: many
V gene: TRBV5-1
J gene: TRBJ2-3
CDR3 protein: ASSPRGVRDTQY

clone size: -
V gene: TRBV29-1
J gene: TRBJ2-2
CDR3 protein: SVTPQSNTGELF

clone size: few
V gene: TRBV7-9
J gene: TRBJ1-5
CDR3 protein: ASSLGSWGQPQH

clone size: few
V gene: TRBV2
J gene: TRBJ1-2
CDR3 protein: ASILGGQAGYT

clone size: -
V gene: TRBV20-1
J gene: TRBJ1-4
CDR3 protein: SARGIGESNEKLF

clone size: few
V gene: TRBV6-1
J gene: TRBJ2-1
CDR3 protein: ASTPARVTHEQF

clone size: -
V gene: TRBV11-2
J gene: TRBJ1-4
CDR3 protein: ASRQTTGTNEKLF

clone size: -
V gene: TRBV11-3
J gene: TRBJ1-1
CDR3 protein: ASSGLRVNTEAF

clone size: few
V gene: TRBV9
J gene: TRBJ2-5
CDR3 protein: ASSVWAEETQY

clone size: -
V gene: TRBV5-1
J gene: TRBJ2-1
CDR3 protein: ASSSQEKEQF

clone size: -
V gene: TRBV24-1
J gene: TRBJ1-2
CDR3 protein: ATSDSTANGYT

clone size: few
V gene: TRBV7-9
J gene: TRBJ1-2
CDR3 protein: ASSLQGEANYGYT

clone size: -
V gene: TRBV5-5
J gene: TRBJ2-7
CDR3 protein: ASRPGLAGYYEQY

clone size: -
V gene: TRBV13
J gene: TRBJ2-4
CDR3 protein: ASSLFSGRSAKNIQY

clone size: few
V gene: TRBV12-3/TRBV12-4
J gene: TRBJ2-1
CDR3 protein: ASSLSGRSQF

clone size: many
V gene: TRBV10-3
J gene: TRBJ1-2
CDR3 protein: AISESDGTYGYT

clone size: few
V gene: TRBV6-5
J gene: TRBJ1-6
CDR3 protein: ASSSGGGSYNSPLH

clone size: -
V gene: TRBV20-1
J gene: TRBJ1-2
CDR3 protein: SARVMTGDDYGYT

clone size: many
V gene: TRBV5-1
J gene: TRBJ1-1
CDR3 protein: ASSLEGQGAEAF

clone size: many
V gene: TRBV20-1
J gene: TRBJ2-7
CDR3 protein: SAPNGRDQSDEQY

clone size: -
V gene: TRBV7-2
J gene: TRBJ2-7
CDR3 protein: ASSRRAGDRGEQY

clone size: many
V gene: TRBV5-1
J gene: TRBJ2-5
CDR3 protein: ASSLLAGMVQETQY

clone size: -
V gene: TRBV11-1
J gene: TRBJ2-1
CDR3 protein: ASSLGLAGGPIRSYNEQF

clone size: few
V gene: TRBV11-2
J gene: TRBJ1-5
CDR3 protein: ASSLDGQFSNQPQH

clone size: many
V gene: TRBV20-1
J gene: TRBJ1-1
CDR3 protein: SAGTGGITEAF